These 16 T cell receptor beta chains originate from one sample sequenced in a study of blood T cell repertoires in COVID-19. Sequencing used immunoSEQ multiplex PCR; TCRdb keeps in-frame clones, though not all of them. Of some 200,000 clones listed, about 89% are singletons. Sample: peripheral blood. These receptors all stem from a man aged 35 to 55 with active or convalescent COVID-19.

The chain combines TRBV29-1 with TRBJ1-2; D possibly corresponds to TRBD1 (6 bases). V lost 4 bases to trimming and J lost 4 bases, with 13 bases between them. From germline, CDR1 is SQVTM and CDR2 ANQGSEA. The CDR3 extends over 13 amino acids. Written as DNA, the CDR3 is TGCAGCGTTGGGCAGGGGATCTCCTATGGCTACACCTTC. Translated, it gives CSVGQGISYGYTF.

This chain uses TRBV12-5 with TRBJ2-1, with 10 bases lining up with TRBD2. The germline CDR1 and CDR2 sequences are LGHNT and FRNRAP. V dropped 0 bases and J dropped 0; count of bases not matched to a gene: 5. This CDR3 has 18 residues. CDR3 in DNA: TGTGCTAGTGGTTTGGTACTAGCGGGGTTCCCCTCCTACAATGAGCAGTTCTTC. This gives the protein CASGLVLAGFPSYNEQFF. Filled out from reference TRBV12-5 and TRBJ2-1, the complete variable domain reads DARVTQTPRHKVTEMGQEVTMRCQPILGHNTVFWYRQTMMQGLELLAYFRNRAPLDDSGMPKDRFSAEMPDATLATLKIQPSEPRDSAVYFCASGLVLAGFPSYNEQFFGPGTRLTVL.

The genes are TRBV4-2 and TRBJ2-1, with 9 bases lining up with TRBD2. There are 16 residues in the CDR3. The junction had 8 bases not matched to a gene; V was cut back by 4 bases and J by 4 bases. Germline V gives CDR1 LGHNA, CDR2 YNFKEQ. CDR3 region: CASSPIAGARYNEQFF. The CDR3 DNA reads TGTGCCAGCAGCCCAATAGCGGGGGCAAGATACAATGAGCAGTTCTTC.

This clone showed up just once. This chain links TRBV5-1 with TRBJ2-1; 9 nucleotides match TRBD1. CDR1 SGHRS and CDR2 YFSETQ come from the germline V gene. The CDR3 consists of 15 residues. Germline trimming cut 4 bases from V and 5 bases from J; bases unmatched to any gene: 7. CDR3 DNA: TGCGCCAGCAGCAGGGACAGGGTGGGAGACAATGAGCAGTTCTTC. This codes for CASSRDRVGDNEQFF.

V gene TRBV5-1 combines with J gene TRBJ2-1; D unclear. From germline, CDR1 is SGHRS and CDR2 YFSETQ. The CDR3 runs 14 residues. V shed 0 bases and J shed 4 bases, with 8 bases lying between them. The CDR3 sequence: CASSLASGYNEQFF. The CDR3 DNA reads as TGCGCCAGCAGCTTGGCTTCAGGATACAATGAGCAGTTCTTC.

The sample holds one count of this clone. The CDR3 spells CASSWLAGGRETQYF. The CDR3 DNA is TGTGCCAGCAGTTGGTTAGCGGGGGGGAGAGAGACCCAGTACTTC. The rearrangement links TRBV2 to TRBJ2-5; 11 bases agree with TRBD2. V trimming: 5 bases; J trimming: 4 bases; junction bases outside the gene matches: 6. The V gene's germline CDR1 is SNHLY and CDR2 FYNNEI. This CDR3 spans 15 amino acids.

This clone has more than one count but fewer than ten. The genes are TRBV2 and TRBJ2-7; TRBD1 agrees at 7 bases. Germline CDR1 and CDR2: SNHLY and FYNNEI. The CDR3 sequence is 13 residues long. With V trimmed by 4 bases and J by 3 bases, 3 bases remained unmatched. The chain's CDR3 is CASSGRQGYEQYF. Written as DNA, the CDR3 is TGTGCCAGCAGTGGTAGACAGGGCTACGAGCAGTACTTC.

The chain carries TRBV6-6 and TRBJ2-3; 8 bases line up with TRBD1. Germline V gene data show CDR1 as MNHNY and CDR2 as SVGAGI (reference sequence). The CDR3 length is 16 residues. V was clipped by 6 bases and J by 4 bases; unmatched bases: 12. CDR3 loop: CASSNPGTGYPDTQYF. The CDR3 nucleotides are TGTGCCAGCAGCAACCCCGGGACAGGCTATCCAGATACGCAGTATTTT.

The CDR3 loop reads CASSLPGKRAFF. The CDR3 region has the DNA TGTGCCAGCAGCCTACCGGGGAAACGGGCTTTCTTT. The rearrangement uses TRBV9 and TRBJ1-1; D gene uncertain. Looked up from germline, CDR1 is SGDLS and CDR2 is YYNGEE. Trimming removed 4 bases at V and 11 bases at J, with 15 bases between. The CDR3 spans 12 residues.

The V call is TRBV4-1, the J call TRBJ1-2; no definite D call. The CDR3 is 15 residues long. The ends were cut back, 1 base at V and 6 bases at J, with 15 bases in the middle. The germline CDR1 and CDR2 sequences are MGHRA and YSYEKL. The CDR3 is CASSQVAGSGNGYTF. In DNA, the CDR3 is TGCGCCAGCAGCCAAGTCGCGGGGTCGGGGAATGGCTACACCTTC.

The rearrangement links TRBV6-2 or TRBV6-3 to TRBJ1-1, with a tentative D call TRBD1 (5 bases). V lost 0 bases and J lost 3, with 20 bases in between. This CDR3 is 18 amino acids long. From germline, CDR1 is MNHEY and CDR2 SVGEGT. The DNA of the CDR3 is TGTGCCAGCAGTTACTCTTGGGGGGTCCTAAAATCGGACACTGAAGCTTTCTTT. This codes for CASSYSWGVLKSDTEAFF.

This clone showed up just once. V and J are TRBV6-2 or TRBV6-3 and TRBJ1-5; D is undetermined. With 6 bases removed from V and 3 bases from J, the gap between germline ends came to 15 bases. Germline CDR1 reads MNHEY; CDR2 reads SVGEGT. CDR3 length: 15 amino acids. CDR3 loop: CASSPPEALNQPQHF. CDR3 sequence (DNA): TGTGCCAGCAGCCCGCCTGAGGCTCTCAATCAGCCCCAGCATTTT.

This chain links TRBV24-1 with TRBJ2-1, with 10 bases aligning to TRBD2. The V segment lost 9 bases and the J segment 6 bases; nucleotides outside the gene matches: 7. The CDR3 covers 14 residues. Germline V gene data show CDR1 as KGHDR and CDR2 as SFDVKD. The CDR3, as DNA: TGTGCCACCTCTTTAGCGGGGGGAGTCAATGAGCAGTTCTTC. This gives the protein CATSLAGGVNEQFF.

The rearrangement joins TRBV2 to TRBJ1-5; 11 bases are shared with TRBD1. V gave up 6 bases and J gave up 6 bases; unmatched junction bases: 1. Germline V gene data show CDR1 as SNHLY and CDR2 as FYNNEI. The CDR3 sequence is 13 residues long. The CDR3 loop is CASRGTGGQPQHF. The CDR3 nucleotides are TGTGCCAGCAGGGGGACAGGGGGTCAGCCCCAGCATTTT.

The chain joins TRBV7-3 to TRBJ2-2; D not certain. V shed 6 bases and J shed 4 bases, with 9 bases lying between them. CDR1 and CDR2 from the germline V gene are SGHTA and FQGTGA. The CDR3 runs to 13 residues. The CDR3 DNA follows: TGTGCCAGCAGTCTATCGATCACCGGGGAGCTGTTTTTT. It encodes CASSLSITGELFF.

V is TRBV7-9 and J is TRBJ1-4; D is undetermined. The CDR3 runs 16 residues. Germline CDR1 is SEHNR and CDR2 is FQNEAQ (reference sequence). V lost 4 bases and J lost 2, with 14 bases in between. The CDR3 region is CASSSPRAVTNEKLFF. CDR3 DNA sequence: TGTGCCAGCAGCTCACCGAGGGCAGTGACTAATGAAAAACTGTTTTTT.